Listed here are 11 T cell receptor beta chains from one sample, sequenced in a study of T cells in Graves' hyperthyroidism and ophthalmopathy. Authors of the study amplified TCR beta CDR3 regions from RNA transcripts. The study used the HTBI primer set for a first-round RT-PCR of the TCR CDR3. From the multiplex PCR reads, TCRdb called clonotypes with MiXCR, one entry per CDR3 protein. The sample consists of 500,000 to 600,000 distinct CDR3 sequences, about 46% of them appearing once. Sequences were obtained from peripheral blood or thyroid tissue (not recorded which). These receptors all come from an adult woman with Graves' disease, either hyperthyroidism or ophthalmopathy (not recorded which).

This clonotype was seen ten or more times. Here the CDR3 reads CASSERGLAGAGELFF. As DNA, the CDR3 is TGTGCCAGCAGTGAAAGGGGACTAGCGGGAGCCGGGGAGCTGTTTTTT. The rearrangement uses TRBV2 and TRBJ2-2, with TRBD2 matching over 14 bases. Germline V gene lookup returns CDR1 SNHLY and CDR2 FYNNEI. V shed 2 bases and J 6 bases; nucleotides not matched to a gene: 2. The CDR3 totals 16 residues.

The rearrangement links TRBV20-1 to TRBJ1-1; D not certain. Germline V gives CDR1 DFQATT, CDR2 SNEGSKA (reference sequence). This CDR3 spans 12 amino acids. The V end lost 6 bases, the J end lost 0 bases, and 8 bases lay between the germline ends. CDR3 protein: CSAHQVNTEAFF. Here the CDR3 DNA reads TGCAGTGCCCACCAGGTGAACACTGAAGCTTTCTTT.

This clonotype came up many times. The chain carries TRBV9 and TRBJ2-7, with TRBD2 as a possible D gene (6 bases). V lost 4 bases and J lost 0, with 11 bases in between. Germline values: CDR1 SGDLS, CDR2 YYNGEE. CDR3 length: 14 residues. Written as DNA, the CDR3 is TGTGCCAGCAGCCTGGGACTTGCCTCCTACGAGCAGTACTTC. Translating gives CASSLGLASYEQYF.

This clonotype has more than one count but fewer than ten. This rearrangement joins TRBV5-1 to TRBJ2-5; a possible D gene is TRBD1 (6 bases). Germline V lookup: CDR1 SGHRS, CDR2 YFSETQ. Trimming took 0 bases from V and 5 from J, leaving 11 bases between them. This CDR3 contains 14 residues. CDR3 sequence: CASSLGTVRETQYF. In nucleotides, the CDR3 is TGCGCCAGCAGCTTGGGGACAGTCCGCGAGACCCAGTACTTC.

Points on this clonotype: The junction differs from germline at one of its ends, possibly a read error. This chain uses TRBV7-3 with TRBJ1-1; the D is unclear. CDR3 size: 13 residues. Germline CDR1 SGHTA, CDR2 FQGTGA. DNA of the CDR3: TGTGCCAGCAGCTCGCGTATGGGCGCTGAAGCTTCCTTT. This gives the protein CASSSRMGAEASF.

This clonotype showed up many times. The chain links TRBV6-5 to TRBJ1-5; perhaps TRBD1 as D (5 bases). Trimming pared 0 bases from V and 6 bases from J, leaving 12 bases between. CDR3 length: 15 amino acids. Germline CDR1 and CDR2: MNHEY and SVGAGI. CDR3 sequence reads: CASSYSRGSRQPQHF. The CDR3, as DNA: TGTGCCAGCAGTTACTCGCGGGGGAGCCGTCAGCCCCAGCATTTT.

The chain couples TRBV7-2 to TRBJ2-2; tentative D call: TRBD2 (6 bases). The germline V and J ends were trimmed by 1 base and 5 bases, with 14 bases remaining between them. There are 16 residues in the CDR3. Germline-derived CDR1 and CDR2 are SGHTA and FQGNSA. CDR3 sequence: CASSLGFPAGTGELFF. The CDR3 DNA follows: TGTGCCAGCAGCTTAGGGTTCCCAGCGGGTACCGGGGAGCTGTTTTTT.

This chain joins TRBV7-2 and TRBJ1-6; D gene ambiguous. This CDR3 spans 15 amino acids. The V gene lost 7 bases and the J gene lost 6 bases, with 16 bases spanning the gap. Germline V CDR1 and CDR2: SGHTA, FQGNSA. Here the CDR3 DNA reads TGTGCCAGCACCTCGGTCAGGTCGGGTAATTCACCCCTCCACTTT. Its protein product is CASTSVRSGNSPLHF.

The V gene is TRBV30, the J gene TRBJ2-7; 11 bases align to TRBD1. CDR1 is GTSNPN and CDR2 is SVGIG in the germline V gene (reference sequence). Trimming took 8 bases from V and 3 from J; bases not matched to a gene: 6. The CDR3 length is 13 residues. In nucleotides, the CDR3 is TGTGCCCCTTCCGGGACAGGGGGCTACGAGCAGTACTTC. Its translation is CAPSGTGGYEQYF. Looking up the rest from reference TRBV30 and TRBJ2-7 gives the full variable domain: SQTIHQWPATLVQPVGSPLSLECTVEGTSNPNLYWYRQAAGRGLQLLFYSVGIGQISSEVPQNLSASRPQDRQFILSSKKLLLSDSGFYLCAPSGTGGYEQYFGPGTRLTVT.

This chain joins TRBV24-1 and TRBJ1-6, with 9 bases lining up with TRBD1. Germline lookup yields CDR1 KGHDR and CDR2 SFDVKD. The CDR3 has 15 residues. V trimming: 2 bases; J trimming: 6 bases; junction bases outside the gene matches: 1. CDR3 nucleotides: TGTGCCACCAGTGATTGGACAGGGGCTAATTCACCCCTCCACTTT. Translating it yields CATSDWTGANSPLHF.

This clonotype was observed at least ten times. DNA of the CDR3: TGCGCCAGCAGCCAAGATAAGTGGGAGACCCAGTACTTC. Its translation: CASSQDKWETQYF. The rearrangement joins TRBV4-3 to TRBJ2-5; D unresolved. The CDR3 loop spans 13 amino acids. V shed 0 bases and J shed 5 bases, with 7 bases lying between them. Germline V gene sequence: CDR1 LGHNA, CDR2 YSLEER.